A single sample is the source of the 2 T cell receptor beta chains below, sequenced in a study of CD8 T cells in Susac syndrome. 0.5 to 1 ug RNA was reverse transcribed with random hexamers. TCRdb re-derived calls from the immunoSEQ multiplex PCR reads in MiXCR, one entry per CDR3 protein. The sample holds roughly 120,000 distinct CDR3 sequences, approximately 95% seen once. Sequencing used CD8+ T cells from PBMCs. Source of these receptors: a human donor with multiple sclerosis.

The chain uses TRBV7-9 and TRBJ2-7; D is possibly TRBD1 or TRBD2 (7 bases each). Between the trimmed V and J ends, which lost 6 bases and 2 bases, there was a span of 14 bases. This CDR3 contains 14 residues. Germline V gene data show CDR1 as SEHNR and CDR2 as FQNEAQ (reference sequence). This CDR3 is CASRGRDSPYEQYF. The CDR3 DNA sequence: TGTGCCAGCAGGGGGAGGGACAGCCCCTACGAGCAGTACTTC.

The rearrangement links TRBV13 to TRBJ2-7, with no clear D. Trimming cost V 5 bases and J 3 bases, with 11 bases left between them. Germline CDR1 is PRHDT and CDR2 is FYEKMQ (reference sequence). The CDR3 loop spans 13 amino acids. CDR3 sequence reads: CASSPPSHYEQYV. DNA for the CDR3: TGTGCCAGCAGCCCCCCCTCCCACTACGAGCAGTACGTC.